This T cell receptor (beta chain) is drawn from a study of T cell clones after liver transplantation. Turning to the study itself: In this trial, immunosuppression withdrawal was attempted within 2 years of liver transplant.

Here immunoSEQ multiplex PCR was the method, and the copy in TCRdb shows in-frame clones only, minus some. Of 20,000 to 25,000 clones detected, about 77% appear once; the ten largest clones hold roughly a third. The CDR3 length is 14 residues. The junction had 8 bases not matched to a gene; V was cut back by 5 bases and J by 6 bases. From germline, CDR1 is MDHEN and CDR2 SYDVKM. V gene TRBV28 combines with J gene TRBJ1-2, with 8 nucleotides matching TRBD1. The sequencing here drew on CD8+ T cells from blood, taken around 4.5 years after liver transplant. The receptor was derived from a human patient who received a liver transplant. Part of the T cell pool may stem from the graft donor. This CDR3 reads CASSALGQADGYTF. The CDR3 nucleotides are TGTGCCAGCAGTGCACTGGGACAGGCGGATGGCTACACCTTC.